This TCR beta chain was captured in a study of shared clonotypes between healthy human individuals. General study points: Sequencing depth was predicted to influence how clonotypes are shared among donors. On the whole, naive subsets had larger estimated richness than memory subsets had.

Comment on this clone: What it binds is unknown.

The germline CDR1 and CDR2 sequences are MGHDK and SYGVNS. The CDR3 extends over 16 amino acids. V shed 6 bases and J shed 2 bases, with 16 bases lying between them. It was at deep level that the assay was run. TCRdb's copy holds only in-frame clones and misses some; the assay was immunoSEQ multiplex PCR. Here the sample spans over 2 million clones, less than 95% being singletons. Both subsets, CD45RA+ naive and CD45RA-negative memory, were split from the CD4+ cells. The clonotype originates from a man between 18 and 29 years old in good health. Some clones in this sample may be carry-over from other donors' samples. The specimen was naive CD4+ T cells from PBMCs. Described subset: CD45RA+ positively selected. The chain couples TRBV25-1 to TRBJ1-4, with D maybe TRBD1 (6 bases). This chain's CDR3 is CASSSDWGATNEKLFF. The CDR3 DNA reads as TGTGCCAGCAGCTCTGATTGGGGGGCGACTAATGAAAAACTGTTTTTT.